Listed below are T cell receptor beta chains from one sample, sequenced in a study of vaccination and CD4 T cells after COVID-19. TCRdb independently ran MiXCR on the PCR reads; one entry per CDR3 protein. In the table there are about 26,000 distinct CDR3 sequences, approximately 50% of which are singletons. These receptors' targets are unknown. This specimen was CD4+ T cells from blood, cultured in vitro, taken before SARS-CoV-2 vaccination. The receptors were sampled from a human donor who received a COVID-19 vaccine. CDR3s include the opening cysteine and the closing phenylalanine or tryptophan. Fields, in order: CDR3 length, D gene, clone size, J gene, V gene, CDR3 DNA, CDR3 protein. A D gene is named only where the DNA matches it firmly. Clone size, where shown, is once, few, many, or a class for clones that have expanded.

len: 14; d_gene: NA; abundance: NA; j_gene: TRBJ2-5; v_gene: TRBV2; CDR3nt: TGTGCCAGCAGGGAGGGCAGGGCAAAGGAGACCCAGTACTTC; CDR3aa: CASREGRAKETQYF
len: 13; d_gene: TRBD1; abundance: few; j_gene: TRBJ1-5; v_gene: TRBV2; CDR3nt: TGTGCCGGGAGACAGGGGGTAGGACATTCCCAGCATTTT; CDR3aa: CAGRQGVGHSQHF
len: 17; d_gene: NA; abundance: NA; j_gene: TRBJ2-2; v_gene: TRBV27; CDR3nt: TGTGCCAGCAGTTTATCGGCTGGGGGGTTCGGGACCGGGGAGCTGTTTTTT; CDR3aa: CASSLSAGGFGTGELFF
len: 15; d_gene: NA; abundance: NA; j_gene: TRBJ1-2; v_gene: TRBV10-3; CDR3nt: TGTGCCATCAGGGGCCGGACAGATACTAACTATGGCTACACCTTC; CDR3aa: CAIRGRTDTNYGYTF
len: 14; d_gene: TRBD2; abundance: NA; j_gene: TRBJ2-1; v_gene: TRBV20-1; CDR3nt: TGCAGTGCTAGAGTCCGGGGGGATCGCAATGAGCAGTTCTTC; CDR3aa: CSARVRGDRNEQFF
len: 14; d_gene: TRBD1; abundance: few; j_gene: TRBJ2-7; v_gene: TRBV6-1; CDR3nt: TGTGCCAGCACCCTTAGACAGGGGGCCTACGAGCAGTACTTC; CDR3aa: CASTLRQGAYEQYF
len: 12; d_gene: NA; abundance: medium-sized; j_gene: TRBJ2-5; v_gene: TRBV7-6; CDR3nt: TGTGCCAGCAGCTTTCAGCGGGAGACCCAGTACTTC; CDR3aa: CASSFQRETQYF
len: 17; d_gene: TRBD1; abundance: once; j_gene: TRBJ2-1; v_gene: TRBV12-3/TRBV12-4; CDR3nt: TGTGCCAGCAGTGCCCGAGGGACAGGGACCTCCTACAATGAGCAGTTCTTC; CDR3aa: CASSARGTGTSYNEQFF
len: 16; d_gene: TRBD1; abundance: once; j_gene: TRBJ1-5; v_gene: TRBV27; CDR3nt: TGTGCCAGCAGTTTAGAGACAGGGTCTAGCAATCAGCCCCAGCATTTT; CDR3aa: CASSLETGSSNQPQHF
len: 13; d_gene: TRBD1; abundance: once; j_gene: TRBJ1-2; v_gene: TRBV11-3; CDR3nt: TGTGCCAGCAGTCAGGGGGGGAACTATGGCTACACCTTC; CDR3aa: CASSQGGNYGYTF
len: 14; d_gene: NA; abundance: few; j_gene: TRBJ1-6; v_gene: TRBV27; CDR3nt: TGTGCCAGCAGTGTACAGAGGGCTGCTTCACCCCTCCACTTT; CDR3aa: CASSVQRAASPLHF
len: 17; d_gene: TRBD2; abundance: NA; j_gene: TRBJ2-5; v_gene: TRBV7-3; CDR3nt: TGTGCCAGCAGCTCCGGGACTAGCGGGGGGTATCAAGAGACCCAGTACTTC; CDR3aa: CASSSGTSGGYQETQYF
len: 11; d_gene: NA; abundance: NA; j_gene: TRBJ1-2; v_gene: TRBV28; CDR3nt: TGTGCCAGCGGGGCCAACTATGGCTACACCTTC; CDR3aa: CASGANYGYTF
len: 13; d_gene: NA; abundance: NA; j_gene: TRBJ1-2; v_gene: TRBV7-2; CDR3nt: TGTGCCAGCAGCTTAGGAGCAGCCTATGGCTACACCTTC; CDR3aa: CASSLGAAYGYTF
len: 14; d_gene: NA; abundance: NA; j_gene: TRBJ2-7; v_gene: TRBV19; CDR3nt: TGTGCCAGTAAGATGGGGGCCCCTGACCACGAGCAGTACTTC; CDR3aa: CASKMGAPDHEQYF
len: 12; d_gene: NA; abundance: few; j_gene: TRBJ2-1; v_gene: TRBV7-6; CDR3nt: TGTGCCAGCAGCCCAGACAGCAGGGAGCAGTTCTTC; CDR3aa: CASSPDSREQFF
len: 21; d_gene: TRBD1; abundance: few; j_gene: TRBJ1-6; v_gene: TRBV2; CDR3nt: TGTGCCAGCACTCGACTTCTCCCGGGACAGCAATCGGATTATCGTAATTCACCCCTCCACTTT; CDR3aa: CASTRLLPGQQSDYRNSPLHF
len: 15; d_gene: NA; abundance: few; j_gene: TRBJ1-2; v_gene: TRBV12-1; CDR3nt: TGTGCCAGCAGCTTTGCGGGACAGGGGCCCAGGAGCTACACCTTC; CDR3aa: CASSFAGQGPRSYTF
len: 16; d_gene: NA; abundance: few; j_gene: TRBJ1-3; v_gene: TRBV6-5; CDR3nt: TGTGCCAGCAGTTACTCGACGGGGGATATCGGAAACACCATATATTTT; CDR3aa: CASSYSTGDIGNTIYF
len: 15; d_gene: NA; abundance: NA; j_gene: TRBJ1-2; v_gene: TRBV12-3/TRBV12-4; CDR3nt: TGTGCCAGCAGTCCCCTTATAGGGGGGGCCGGTGGCTACACCTTC; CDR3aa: CASSPLIGGAGGYTF
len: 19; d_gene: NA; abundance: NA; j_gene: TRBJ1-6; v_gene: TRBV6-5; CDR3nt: TGTGCCAGCAGTTACTCCCGAACGTGGGTCGGCTCCTATAATTCACCCCTCCACTTT; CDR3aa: CASSYSRTWVGSYNSPLHF
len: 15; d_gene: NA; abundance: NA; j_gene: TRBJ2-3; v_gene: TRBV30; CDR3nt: TGTGCCTGGACTCTAGGGGGCGGGGGAAAAGATACGCAGTATTTT; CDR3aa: CAWTLGGGGKDTQYF
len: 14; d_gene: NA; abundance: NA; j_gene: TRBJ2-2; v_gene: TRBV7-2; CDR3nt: TGTGCCAGCAGCTTAGACAGACATACCGGGGAGCTGTTTTTT; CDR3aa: CASSLDRHTGELFF
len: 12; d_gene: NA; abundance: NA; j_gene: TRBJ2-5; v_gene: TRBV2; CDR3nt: TGTGCCAGCAGTTTGAGGGCTGAGACCCAGTACTTC; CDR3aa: CASSLRAETQYF
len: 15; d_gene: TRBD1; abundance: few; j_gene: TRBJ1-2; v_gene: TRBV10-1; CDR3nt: TGCGCCAGCAGTGAGGTGGGGACAGGGTTCTATGGCTACACCTTC; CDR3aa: CASSEVGTGFYGYTF
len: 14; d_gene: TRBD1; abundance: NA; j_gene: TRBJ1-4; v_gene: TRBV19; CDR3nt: TGTGCCAGTAGCACCGGGACAGGGTTTGAAAAACTGTTTTTT; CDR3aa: CASSTGTGFEKLFF